This is a list of T cell receptor beta chains from one sample in a study of T cell responses to AZD1222 COVID-19 vaccine. Clones were read by immunoSEQ multiplex PCR, and TCRdb kept only the in-frame ones, dropping some. The profile shows 100,000 to 150,000 clones, around 88% of them singletons. The sequences come from peripheral blood, collected on day 0 of AZD1222 vaccination. The receptor set was obtained from an adult in good health. Both conserved end residues are part of each CDR3. D genes are given only for firm matches. The listing skips clone size in some rows; elsewhere it reads once, few, many or a size class.

TRBD1	TRBV7-9	TRBJ1-6	-	CASSSQGSYNSPLHF	TGTGCCAGCAGCTCACAGGGGAGTTACAATTCACCCCTCCACTTT
TRBD1	TRBV5-4	TRBJ1-2	-	CASSFAGQGIGGYTF	TGTGCCAGCAGCTTTGCGGGACAGGGGATAGGTGGCTACACCTTC
TRBD1	TRBV27	TRBJ1-4	-	CASSNDRVPTTNEKLFF	TGTGCCAGCAGTAACGACAGGGTCCCAACAACTAATGAAAAACTGTTTTTT
-	TRBV6-5	TRBJ1-5	few	CASRETASNQPQHF	TGTGCCAGCAGAGAGACAGCAAGCAATCAGCCCCAGCATTTT
TRBD1	TRBV7-8	TRBJ1-5	-	CASSNIYQGGPQHF	TGTGCCAGCAGCAATATTTATCAGGGGGGGCCCCAGCATTTT
-	TRBV3-1/TRBV3-2	TRBJ1-3	-	CASSPTGSGNTIYF	TGTGCCAGCAGCCCCACAGGTTCAGGAAACACCATATATTTT
TRBD1	TRBV5-6	TRBJ1-6	-	CASSLPGTGTYNSPLHF	TGTGCCAGCAGCTTGCCCGGGACAGGGACCTATAATTCACCCCTCCACTTT
-	TRBV21-1	TRBJ1-1	-	CASRNRDRGRRNTEAFF	TGTGCCAGCAGGAACCGGGACAGGGGGCGTAGGAACACTGAAGCTTTCTTT
-	TRBV24-1	TRBJ1-5	-	CATAAGGNQPQHF	TGTGCCACCGCGGCGGGAGGTAATCAGCCCCAGCATTTT
TRBD1	TRBV6-2/TRBV6-3	TRBJ2-7	-	CASSPRRTGAYEQYF	TGTGCCAGCAGCCCACGTCGGACAGGGGCCTACGAGCAGTACTTC
-	TRBV7-9	TRBJ1-2	-	CASSDRTDYGYTF	TGTGCCAGCAGCGATCGGACAGACTATGGCTACACCTTC
TRBD1	TRBV10-3	TRBJ1-3	once	CAIRGTGVDTIYF	TGTGCCATCAGGGGGACAGGGGTGGACACCATATATTTT
-	TRBV7-9	TRBJ1-3	-	CASSFSTGGNTIYF	TGTGCCAGCAGCTTTTCAACGGGAGGAAACACCATATATTTT
-	TRBV6-2/TRBV6-3	TRBJ1-2	-	CASSYQLANYGYTF	TGTGCCAGCAGTTACCAGTTAGCTAACTATGGCTACACCTTC
-	TRBV25-1	TRBJ1-4	-	CASSPPGGVDEKLFF	TGTGCCAGCAGTCCCCCCGGAGGAGTCGATGAAAAACTGTTTTTT
-	TRBV11-2	TRBJ1-6	-	CASSRAVGQNSPLHF	TGTGCCAGCAGCCGCGCGGTAGGCCAGAATTCACCCCTCCACTTT
-	TRBV3-1/TRBV3-2	TRBJ2-2	-	CASSQKSGASDTGELFF	TGTGCCAGCAGCCAAAAAAGTGGGGCATCGGACACCGGGGAGCTGTTTTTT
-	TRBV6-5	TRBJ1-1	-	CASSRTRMNTEAFF	TGTGCCAGCAGTCGGACACGCATGAACACTGAAGCTTTCTTT
-	TRBV29-1	TRBJ1-4	-	CSVGLSGVNEKLFF	TGCAGCGTTGGGCTTTCTGGAGTTAATGAAAAACTGTTTTTT
-	TRBV19	TRBJ1-4	-	CAGHRVNEKLFF	TGTGCCGGACATAGGGTGAATGAAAAACTGTTTTTT
TRBD1	TRBV5-6	TRBJ1-5	few	CASSLTGGWNQPQHF	TGTGCCAGCAGCTTAACAGGGGGCTGGAATCAGCCCCAGCATTTT
-	TRBV2	TRBJ1-2	-	CASSEVQGRYGYTF	TGTGCCAGCAGTGAAGTCCAGGGGCGCTATGGCTACACCTTC
TRBD2	TRBV19	TRBJ2-7	-	CASSGLAGHEQYF	TGTGCCAGTAGCGGACTAGCGGGCCACGAGCAGTACTTC
-	TRBV18	TRBJ1-4	-	CASSPTQGNEKLFF	TGTGCCAGCTCACCTACGCAGGGTAACGAAAAACTGTTTTTT
TRBD1	TRBV29-1	TRBJ2-7	once	CSVGDRYEQYF	TGCAGCGTTGGGGACAGGTACGAGCAGTACTTC
TRBD2	TRBV2	TRBJ2-4	-	CASREVTSGRGRNIQYF	TGTGCCAGCAGGGAGGTGACTAGCGGGCGTGGTAGGAACATTCAGTACTTC
TRBD2	TRBV5-4	TRBJ2-7	-	CASSRGGNSYEQYF	TGTGCCAGCAGCCGCGGGGGGAATAGTTACGAGCAGTACTTC
TRBD1	TRBV28	TRBJ1-5	-	CASSRPVTGGQPQHF	TGTGCCAGCAGTCGCCCCGTGACAGGGGGGCAGCCCCAGCATTTT
-	TRBV5-4	TRBJ2-3	-	CASSYQSDTQYF	TGTGCCAGCAGCTACCAGTCGGATACGCAGTATTTT
TRBD2	TRBV19	TRBJ2-5	-	CASSVTGGGETQYF	TGTGCCAGTAGCGTGACCGGGGGGGGAGAGACCCAGTACTTC
-	TRBV6-5	TRBJ2-2	-	CASRVTGELFF	TGTGCCAGCAGAGTAACCGGGGAGCTGTTTTTT
-	TRBV5-1	TRBJ1-1	-	CASSSNTEAFF	TGCGCCAGCAGCTCAAACACTGAAGCTTTCTTT
TRBD2	TRBV11-2	TRBJ2-3	-	CASSFSGGEDTQYF	TGTGCCAGCAGCTTTAGCGGGGGGGAGGATACGCAGTATTTT
-	TRBV6-5	TRBJ2-7	-	CASSYQGLDEQYF	TGTGCCAGCAGTTATCAGGGGCTCGACGAGCAGTACTTC
-	TRBV7-9	TRBJ1-4	-	CASRLTGGGTNEKLFF	TGTGCCAGCCGCTTGACGGGGGGCGGAACTAATGAAAAACTGTTTTTT
TRBD1	TRBV5-1	TRBJ2-2	few	CASSLGDRDQGELFF	TGCGCCAGCAGCTTGGGGGACAGGGACCAAGGGGAGCTGTTTTTT
TRBD1	TRBV7-9	TRBJ2-6	-	CASSPGQGDSGANVLTF	TGTGCCAGCAGCCCGGGACAGGGAGACTCTGGGGCCAACGTCCTGACTTTC
-	TRBV6-2/TRBV6-3	TRBJ2-7	-	CASSYDTILRRQYF	TGTGCCAGCAGTTACGACACGATACTCCGGAGGCAGTACTTC
-	TRBV11-2	TRBJ2-7	-	CASSLNSGLLAYEQYF	TGTGCCAGCAGCTTAAACTCGGGCTTGCTAGCCTACGAGCAGTACTTC
-	TRBV10-2	TRBJ1-1	-	CASSEKPSTEAFF	TGCGCCAGCAGTGAAAAACCGAGCACTGAAGCTTTCTTT
TRBD2	TRBV6-5	TRBJ2-1	-	CASRSGTSGDEQFF	TGTGCCAGCAGATCCGGGACTAGCGGGGATGAGCAGTTCTTC
-	TRBV18	TRBJ2-7	-	CASSAGGVGYEQYF	TGTGCCAGCTCAGCAGGGGGGGTCGGCTACGAGCAGTACTTC
TRBD1	TRBV29-1	TRBJ1-1	-	CSARLMTGGKNTEAFF	TGCAGCGCACGACTTATGACAGGGGGTAAAAACACTGAAGCTTTCTTT
TRBD1	TRBV5-1	TRBJ2-1	-	CASSLNPGTGYNEQFF	TGCGCCAGCAGCCTGAACCCCGGGACAGGGTACAATGAGCAGTTCTTC
-	TRBV5-1	TRBJ1-3	-	CASSLDSGGNTIYF	TGCGCCAGCAGCTTGGATAGTGGTGGAAACACCATATATTTT
-	TRBV27	TRBJ1-1	-	CASRRLEQAATEAFF	TGTGCCAGCAGGCGATTAGAGCAGGCCGCGACTGAAGCTTTCTTT
-	TRBV6-2/TRBV6-3	TRBJ1-1	-	CASSYGGRTAPNTEAFF	TGTGCCAGCAGTTACGGTGGGCGGACGGCACCGAACACTGAAGCTTTCTTT
TRBD1	TRBV19	TRBJ1-2	-	CASRMTGELHGYTF	TGTGCCAGTAGAATGACAGGGGAACTTCATGGCTACACCTTC
-	TRBV21-1	TRBJ1-4	-	CASSKRRRGRTNEKLFF	TGTGCCAGCAGCAAAAGAAGAAGGGGGCGGACTAATGAAAAACTGTTTTTT
TRBD1	TRBV19	TRBJ1-5	-	CASKEGQGSNQPQHF	TGTGCCAGTAAGGAGGGACAGGGAAGCAATCAGCCCCAGCATTTT
-	TRBV19	TRBJ1-4	-	CASKNTQGANEKLFF	TGTGCCAGTAAAAATACGCAGGGTGCTAATGAAAAACTGTTTTTT
TRBD1	TRBV6-4	TRBJ1-5	-	CASRGQDQPQHF	TGTGCCAGCAGAGGACAGGATCAGCCCCAGCATTTT
-	TRBV10-3	TRBJ2-1	-	CAISGRVGGSSYNEQFF	TGTGCCATCAGTGGGCGGGTAGGGGGGAGCTCCTACAATGAGCAGTTCTTC